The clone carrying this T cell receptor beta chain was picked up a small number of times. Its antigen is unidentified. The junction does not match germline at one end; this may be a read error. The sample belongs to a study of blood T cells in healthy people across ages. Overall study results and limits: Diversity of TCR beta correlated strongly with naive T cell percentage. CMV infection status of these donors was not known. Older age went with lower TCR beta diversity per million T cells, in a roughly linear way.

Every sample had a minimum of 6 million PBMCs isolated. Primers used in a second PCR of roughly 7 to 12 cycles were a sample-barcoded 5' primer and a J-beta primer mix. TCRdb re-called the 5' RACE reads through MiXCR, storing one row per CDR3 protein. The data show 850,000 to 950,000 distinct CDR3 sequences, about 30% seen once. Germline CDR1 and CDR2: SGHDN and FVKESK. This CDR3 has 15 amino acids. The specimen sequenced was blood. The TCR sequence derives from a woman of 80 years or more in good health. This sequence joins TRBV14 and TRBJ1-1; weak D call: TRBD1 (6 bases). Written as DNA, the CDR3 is TGTGCCAGCAGCCGCTACAGGACACGGGACACTGAGGCTTTCTTT. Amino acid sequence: CASSRYRTRDTEAFF.